This TCR beta chain was recorded in a study of Tregs in tolerant kidney transplant recipients. Study-level points and caveats: For some patients, primers changed over time, blocking nucleotide-level comparison. Tregs expanded with activated donor B cells seemed most donor-specific.

V gave up 1 base and J gave up 10 bases, with 11 bases separating them. The CDR3 runs 12 residues. Germline V CDR1 and CDR2: SGHTS, YDEGEE. Generated by immunoSEQ multiplex PCR, the TCRdb table keeps only in-frame clones and is missing some. Of roughly 64,000 clones in the sample, around 87% were seen once. The nonmyeloablative bone marrow transplants came from related graft donors, with transient mixed chimerism. CD4+CD25+CD127- Tregs, CD4+CD25- non-Tregs, CD4 and CD8 cells were sorted. Note on this clone: Its antigen is unidentified.

The V and J genes are TRBV5-8 and TRBJ1-2; D call uncertain. Material: CD4+ T cells from blood (PBMCs), obtained 6 months after the transplant. The sequence derives from a human patient who received a combined kidney and bone marrow transplant. T cells may partly derive from the graft donor. The CDR3 nucleotides read TGTGCCAGCAGCTTGAGGGTCGGGGTCTACACCTTC. It translates to CASSLRVGVYTF.